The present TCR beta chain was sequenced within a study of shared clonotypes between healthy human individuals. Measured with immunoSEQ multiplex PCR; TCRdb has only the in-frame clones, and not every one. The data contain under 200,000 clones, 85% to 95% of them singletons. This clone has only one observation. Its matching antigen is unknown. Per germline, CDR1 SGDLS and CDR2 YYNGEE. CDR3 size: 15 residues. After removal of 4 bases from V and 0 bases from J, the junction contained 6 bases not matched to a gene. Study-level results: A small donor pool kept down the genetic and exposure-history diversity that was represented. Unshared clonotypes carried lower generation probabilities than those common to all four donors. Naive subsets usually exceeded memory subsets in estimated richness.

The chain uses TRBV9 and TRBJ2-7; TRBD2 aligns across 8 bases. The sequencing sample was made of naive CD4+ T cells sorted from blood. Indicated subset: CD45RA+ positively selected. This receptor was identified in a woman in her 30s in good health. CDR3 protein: CASSPLSGSSYEQYF. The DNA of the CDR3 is TGTGCCAGCAGCCCCTTAAGCGGGAGCTCCTACGAGCAGTACTTC.